Below, 22 T cell receptor beta chains from the same sample are listed, as sequenced in a study of T-cell memory formation after mild COVID-19. One entry per CDR3 protein, called by TCRdb with MiXCR from the 5' RACE reads. The sample records 350,000 to 500,000 distinct CDR3 sequences, around 17% being singletons. Sequenced material: PBMCs or a T cell subset sorted from them (not recorded which). The source of these receptors is a man in his late teens or twenties who had mild COVID-19 (a few samples of this study predate the infection). Cell type and time point are not known.

The chain links TRBV12-3 or TRBV12-4 to TRBJ1-1; no clear D gene. Trimming stripped 6 bases from V and 7 bases from J, with 15 bases between. The CDR3 is 13 amino acids. This chain's CDR3 is CASRPPDGFEAFF. The CDR3 DNA reads TGTGCCAGCAGACCCCCGGACGGATTTGAAGCTTTCTTT.

The CDR3 sequence: CASSYASYNEQFF. CDR3 DNA: TGTGCCAGCAGTTACGCCTCCTACAATGAGCAGTTCTTC. The chain links TRBV6-2 or TRBV6-3 to TRBJ2-1, with D uncertain. CDR1 is MNHEY, CDR2 SVGEGT, per germline. This CDR3 comprises 13 residues. Trimming left V 2 bases short and J 0 bases short, with 2 bases between.

This clonotype was picked up a small number of times. J is TRBJ2-5 and V is TRBV7-6; D could derive from TRBD1 or TRBD2 (5 bases each). Germline V gene data show CDR1 as SGHVS and CDR2 as FNYEAQ. The V and J ends lost 5 bases and 4 bases respectively, with 17 bases between them. The CDR3 is 15 residues long. In DNA form, the CDR3 reads TGTGCCAGCAGCAAACTCCCAGGGACGGTAGAGACCCAGTACTTC. Translation gives CASSKLPGTVETQYF.

The CDR3 nucleotides are TGTGCCAGCAGCCTAAACGGACAGGCCTACAATGAGCAGTTCTTC. Encoded protein: CASSLNGQAYNEQFF. The chain has TRBV7-2 and TRBJ2-1; 7 bases line up with TRBD1. The CDR3 is 15 amino acids. Trimming at V came to 5 bases and at J to 2 bases, leaving 6 bases not matched to a gene. Germline CDR1 reads SGHTA; CDR2 reads FQGNSA.

The rearrangement joins TRBV6-2 or TRBV6-3 to TRBJ1-2; D gene uncertain. V lost 5 bases to trimming and J lost 6 bases, with 13 bases between them. CDR3 size: 13 residues. The germline CDR1 and CDR2 sequences are MNHEY and SVGEGT. The CDR3 coding sequence is TGTGCCAGCAGTCGGAGCCGGACGGATGGCTACACCTTC. Its translation: CASSRSRTDGYTF.

This clonotype showed up many times. The J gene is TRBJ2-1, the V gene TRBV12-3 or TRBV12-4; TRBD1 matches at 9 bases. The CDR3 has 14 residues. The V gene end was trimmed by 7 bases and the J gene end by 5 bases; junction bases not matched to a gene: 6. CDR3 DNA sequence: TGTGCCAGCACAACGGGACAGGGAGACAATGAGCAGTTCTTC. This gives the protein CASTTGQGDNEQFF.

The chain carries TRBV10-3 and TRBJ2-3, with D maybe TRBD2 (6 bases). Germline lookup yields CDR1 ENHRY and CDR2 SYGVKD. V gave up 5 bases and J gave up 0 bases, with 15 bases separating them. The CDR3 runs to 16 residues. CDR3 coding DNA: TGTGCCATCAGTACCGCGGGGTACCCTAGCACAGATACGCAGTATTTT. The encoded protein is CAISTAGYPSTDTQYF.

This clonotype was detected ten times or more. The chain recombines TRBV14 with TRBJ2-1; unclear D gene. The CDR3 runs 12 residues. V was shortened by 9 bases and J by 4 bases, with 10 bases between the two germline ends. Per the germline V gene, CDR1 is SGHDN and CDR2 is FVKESK. The DNA of the CDR3 is TGTGCCAGTGCCCTTTATTACAATGAGCAGTTCTTC. Its translation: CASALYYNEQFF.

This CDR3 is CASSTQGPSSWNEQFF. Here the CDR3 DNA reads TGTGCCAGCAGCACCCAAGGGCCGTCTAGTTGGAATGAGCAGTTCTTC. This sequence joins TRBV9 and TRBJ2-1; no clear D. The V end lost 4 bases, the J end lost 7 bases, and 21 bases lay between the germline ends. This CDR3 region has 16 residues. From germline, CDR1 is SGDLS and CDR2 YYNGEE.

V usage is TRBV12-5 and J usage is TRBJ1-2; 9 nucleotides line up with TRBD1. CDR3 length equals 16 residues. With V trimmed by 6 bases and J by 1 base, 9 bases remained unmatched. Germline loops: CDR1 LGHNT, CDR2 FRNRAP. CDR3 nucleotides: TGTGCTAGTGGGCGTGGGACAGGGAAAAGTAACTATGGCTACACCTTC. Its protein product is CASGRGTGKSNYGYTF. The full variable domain, in which reference TRBV12-5 and TRBJ1-2 provide the parts outside the CDR3, is DARVTQTPRHKVTEMGQEVTMRCQPILGHNTVFWYRQTMMQGLELLAYFRNRAPLDDSGMPKDRFSAEMPDATLATLKIQPSEPRDSAVYFCASGRGTGKSNYGYTFGSGTRLTVV.

Many counts were recorded for this clonotype. This chain uses TRBV20-1 with TRBJ1-2; 10 positions agree with TRBD1. With V trimmed by 0 bases and J by 3 bases, 4 bases remained unmatched. The CDR3 has 15 residues. From germline, CDR1 is DFQATT and CDR2 SNEGSKA (reference sequence). CDR3 DNA sequence: TGCAGTGCTAGAGATCGAGGGACAGGGGACTATGGCTACACCTTC. It translates to CSARDRGTGDYGYTF.

Many counts were recorded for this clonotype. The chain has TRBV18 and TRBJ2-1, with D perhaps assigned TRBD1 or TRBD2 (6 bases each). The V gene lost 4 bases and the J gene lost 6 bases, with 19 bases spanning the gap. Looked up from germline, CDR1 is KGHSH and CDR2 is LQKENI. This CDR3 comprises 16 residues. In DNA form, the CDR3 reads TGTGCCAGCTCACGACCGGGGGCAGGGAAGGGCAATGAGCAGTTCTTC. Its translation is CASSRPGAGKGNEQFF.

This clonotype has more than one count but fewer than ten. V gene TRBV12-3 or TRBV12-4 combines with J gene TRBJ2-6; the D is unclear. The CDR3 is made up of 13 amino acids. Trimming took off 4 bases at V and 4 bases at J, with 5 bases between the two ends. CDR3 residues: CASSSEGANVLTF. DNA for the CDR3: TGTGCCAGCAGTTCGGAGGGGGCCAACGTCCTGACTTTC.

There are many counts of this clonotype. The J gene is TRBJ1-6, the V gene TRBV7-3; no firm D call. Trimming took 3 bases from V and 7 from J, leaving 7 bases between them. Germline-derived CDR1 and CDR2 are SGHTA and FQGTGA. The CDR3 spans 13 residues. The CDR3 DNA follows: TGTGCCAGCAGCTTCGACGGGAATTCACCCCTCCACTTT. Protein sequence: CASSFDGNSPLHF.

The chain combines TRBV11-2 with TRBJ2-5, with TRBD2 identical over 8 bases. The V segment lost 4 bases and the J segment 4 bases; nucleotides outside the gene matches: 8. The CDR3 totals 15 residues. Germline-derived CDR1 and CDR2 are SGHAT and FQNNGV. CDR3 region: CASSSIAGGRETQYF. DNA of the CDR3: TGTGCCAGCAGCTCGATTGCGGGGGGACGAGAGACCCAGTACTTC.

This rearrangement joins TRBV7-2 to TRBJ2-1; tentatively, D is TRBD1 or TRBD2 (5 bases each). Germline V gene sequence: CDR1 SGHTA, CDR2 FQGNSA. Trimming took 8 bases from V and 4 from J, leaving 12 bases between them. The CDR3 runs to 13 residues. The CDR3 sequence: CASAQGVYNEQFF. DNA of the CDR3: TGTGCCAGCGCCCAGGGAGTTTACAATGAGCAGTTCTTC.

This clonotype was recorded at least ten times. The V gene is TRBV5-5, the J gene TRBJ2-3; 10 nucleotides line up with TRBD2. The germline gives CDR1 SGHKS, CDR2 YYEKEE (reference sequence). V dropped 8 bases and J dropped 6; count of bases not matched to a gene: 12. This CDR3 region has 15 residues. The CDR3 protein is CASGRLAGDIDTQYF. The CDR3 nucleotides read TGTGCCAGTGGCCGGCTAGCGGGGGACATCGATACGCAGTATTTT.

This clonotype was recorded many times. The V gene is TRBV4-2, the J gene TRBJ2-5; D is possibly TRBD1 (5 bases). Germline assignment: CDR1 LGHNA and CDR2 YNFKEQ. This CDR3 contains 15 residues. The V end was cut by 4 bases, the J end by 2 bases, with 14 bases between. The CDR3 DNA follows: TGTGCCAGCAGCCCTTACGGCAGGGATCAAGAGACCCAGTACTTC. Residues: CASSPYGRDQETQYF.

This clonotype was seen a few times. The chain employs TRBV6-6 and TRBJ1-2; possibly TRBD1 for D (5 bases). The CDR3 extends over 14 amino acids. Germline V lookup: CDR1 MNHNY, CDR2 SVGAGI (reference sequence). Trimming shortened V by 7 bases and J by 5 bases, and 17 bases separated the two germline ends. The CDR3 protein is CASNKRGGEYGYTF. Here the CDR3 DNA reads TGTGCCAGCAACAAACGCGGGGGGGAATATGGCTACACCTTC.

This clonotype was seen only a few times. The rearrangement uses TRBV30 and TRBJ2-5; either TRBD1 or TRBD2 may supply D (5 bases each). This CDR3 region has 11 residues. Per the germline V gene, CDR1 is GTSNPN and CDR2 is SVGIG (reference sequence). V was pared by 1 base and J by 10 bases, with 10 bases between. CDR3 sequence: CAWSAGHLQYF. Here the CDR3 DNA reads TGTGCCTGGAGTGCGGGGCACCTCCAGTACTTC.

This sequence joins TRBV7-2 and TRBJ2-3, with 8 nucleotides matching TRBD1. The CDR3 spans 15 residues. The J segment lost 3 bases and the V segment lost 4 bases, leaving 6 bases of the junction unmatched. The germline V gene encodes CDR1 SGHTA and CDR2 FQGNSA. The CDR3 sequence is CASSSRTGRTDTQYF. In DNA, the CDR3 is TGTGCCAGCAGCTCACGGACAGGGAGGACAGATACGCAGTATTTT.

The genes are TRBV12-3 or TRBV12-4 and TRBJ2-3; 8 bases fit TRBD1. There are 14 residues in the CDR3. V gave up 3 bases and J gave up 6 bases; unmatched junction bases: 5. CDR3 protein: CASSLDRARDTQYF. CDR3 nucleotide sequence: TGTGCCAGCAGTTTGGACAGGGCAAGGGATACGCAGTATTTT.